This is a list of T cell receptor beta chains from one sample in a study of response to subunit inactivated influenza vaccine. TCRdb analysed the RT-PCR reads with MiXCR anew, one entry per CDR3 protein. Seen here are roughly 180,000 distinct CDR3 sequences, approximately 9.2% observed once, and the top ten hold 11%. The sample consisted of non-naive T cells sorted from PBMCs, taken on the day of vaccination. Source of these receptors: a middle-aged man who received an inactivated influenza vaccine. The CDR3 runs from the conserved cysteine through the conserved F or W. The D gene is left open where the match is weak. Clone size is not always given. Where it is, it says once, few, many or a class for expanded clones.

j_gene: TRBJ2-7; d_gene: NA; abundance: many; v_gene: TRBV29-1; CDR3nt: TGCAGCGTTGCAGAGGGGTGGGACGAGCAGTACTTC; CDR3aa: CSVAEGWDEQYF
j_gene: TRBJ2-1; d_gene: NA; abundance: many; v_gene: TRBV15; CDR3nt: TGTGCCACGGAGGGCAACAATGAGCAGTTCTTC; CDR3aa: CATEGNNEQFF
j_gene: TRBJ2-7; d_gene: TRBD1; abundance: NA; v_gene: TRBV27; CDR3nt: TGTGCCAGCAAGCGGGGACAGGGAGACTACGAGCAGTACTTC; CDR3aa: CASKRGQGDYEQYF
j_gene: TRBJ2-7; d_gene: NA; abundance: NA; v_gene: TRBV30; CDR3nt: TGTGCCCTGAGCAGGTTAGGACTTTACGAGCAGTACTTC; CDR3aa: CALSRLGLYEQYF
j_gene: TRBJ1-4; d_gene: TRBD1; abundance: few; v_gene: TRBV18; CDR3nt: TGTGCCAGCTCACTGGGACAGGCGTATGAAAAACTGTTTTTT; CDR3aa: CASSLGQAYEKLFF
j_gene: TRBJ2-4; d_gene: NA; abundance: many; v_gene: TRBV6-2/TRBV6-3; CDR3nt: TGTGCCAGCAGTTATGAAGGTGAACTAGCCAAAAACATTCAGTACTTC; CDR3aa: CASSYEGELAKNIQYF
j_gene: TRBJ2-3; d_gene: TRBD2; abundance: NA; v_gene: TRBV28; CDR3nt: TGTGCCAGCAGTTTATTAGTAGCGGGAGTATTTCGGAGCACAGATACGCAGTATTTT; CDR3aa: CASSLLVAGVFRSTDTQYF
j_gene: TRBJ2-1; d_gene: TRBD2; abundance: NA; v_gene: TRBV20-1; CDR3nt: TGCAGTGCTAGCACTAGCGAGTCCTACAATGAGCAGTTCTTC; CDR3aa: CSASTSESYNEQFF
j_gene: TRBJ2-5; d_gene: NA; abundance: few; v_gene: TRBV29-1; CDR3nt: TGCAGCGTTGAAGGGGAGGCGGGCACGCAAGAGACCCAGTACTTC; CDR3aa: CSVEGEAGTQETQYF
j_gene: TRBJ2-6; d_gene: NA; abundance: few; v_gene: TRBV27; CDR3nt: TGTGCCAGCAGCTGGACAGCCCCCTCTGGGGCCAACGTCCTGACTTTC; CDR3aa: CASSWTAPSGANVLTF
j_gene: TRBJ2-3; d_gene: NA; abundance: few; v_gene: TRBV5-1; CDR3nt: TGCGCCAGCAGCTTGGGTTTCAACACAGATACGCAGTATTTT; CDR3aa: CASSLGFNTDTQYF
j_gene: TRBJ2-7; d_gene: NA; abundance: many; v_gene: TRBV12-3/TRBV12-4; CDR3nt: TGTGCCAGCAGTTCGGGCTTCTACGAGCAGTACTTC; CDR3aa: CASSSGFYEQYF
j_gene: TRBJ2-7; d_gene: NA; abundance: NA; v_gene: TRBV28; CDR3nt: TGTGCCAGCAGGGAGGAGACAGGCCACTCCTACGAGCAGTACTTC; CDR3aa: CASREETGHSYEQYF
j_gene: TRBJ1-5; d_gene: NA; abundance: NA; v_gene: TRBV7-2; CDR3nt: TGTGCTAGCAGCCCATGGGACGGTAGCAATCAGCCCCAGCATTTT; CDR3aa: CASSPWDGSNQPQHF
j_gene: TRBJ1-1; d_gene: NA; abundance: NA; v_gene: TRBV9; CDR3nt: TGTGCCAGCAGCGTAGGAGGGGACCTGAACACTGAAGCTTTCTTT; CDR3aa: CASSVGGDLNTEAFF
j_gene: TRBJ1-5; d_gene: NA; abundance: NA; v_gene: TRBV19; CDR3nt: TGTGCCAGTAGTACGACCGGGACACAGAATCAGCCCCAGCATTTT; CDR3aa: CASSTTGTQNQPQHF
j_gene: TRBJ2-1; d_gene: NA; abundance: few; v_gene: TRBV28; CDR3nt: TGTGCCAGCAGTTTCCCCCAAGGACAGAGCTCCTACAATGAGCAGTTCTTC; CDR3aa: CASSFPQGQSSYNEQFF
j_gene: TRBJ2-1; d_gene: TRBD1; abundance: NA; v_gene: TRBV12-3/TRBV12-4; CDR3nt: TGTGCCAGCAGTACACGGACAGGGAACAATGAGCAGTTCTTC; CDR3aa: CASSTRTGNNEQFF
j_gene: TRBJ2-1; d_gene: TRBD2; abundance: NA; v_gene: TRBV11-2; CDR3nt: TGTGCCAGCAGCCGAAGACTAGCGGGGGGGCTCCCCAATGAGCAGTTCTTC; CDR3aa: CASSRRLAGGLPNEQFF
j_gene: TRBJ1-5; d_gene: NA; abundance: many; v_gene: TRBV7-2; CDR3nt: TGTGCCAGCAGCTTATGGGGGGGCGGGGGTCAGCCCCAGCATTTT; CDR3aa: CASSLWGGGGQPQHF
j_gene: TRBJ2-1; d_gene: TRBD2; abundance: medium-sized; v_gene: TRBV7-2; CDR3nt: TGTGCCAGCAGCCTAGCGGTGAGCTCCTACAATGAGCAGTTCTTC; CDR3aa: CASSLAVSSYNEQFF
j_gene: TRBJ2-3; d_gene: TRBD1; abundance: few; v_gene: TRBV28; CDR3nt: TGTGCCAGCAGTCCAGGGACAGGGATCACAGATACGCAGTATTTT; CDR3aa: CASSPGTGITDTQYF
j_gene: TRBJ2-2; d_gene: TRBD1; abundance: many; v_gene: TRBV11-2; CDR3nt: TGTGCCAGCAGCGTGGACAGGCAGCACCTCGGGGAGCTGTTTTTT; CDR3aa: CASSVDRQHLGELFF
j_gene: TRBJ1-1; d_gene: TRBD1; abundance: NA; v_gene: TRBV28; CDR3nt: TGTGCCAGCAGTTTATTCCTTAACAGGGGCGGGGGCACTGAAGCTTTCTTT; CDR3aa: CASSLFLNRGGGTEAFF
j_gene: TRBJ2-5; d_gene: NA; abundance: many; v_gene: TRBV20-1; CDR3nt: TGCAGTGCTAAGACTGGACAAGAGACCCAGTACTTC; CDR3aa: CSAKTGQETQYF
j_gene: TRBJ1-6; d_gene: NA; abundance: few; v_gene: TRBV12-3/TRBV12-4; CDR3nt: TGTGCCAGCAGTTTAGGACCGCCTAATTCACCCCTCCACTTT; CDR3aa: CASSLGPPNSPLHF
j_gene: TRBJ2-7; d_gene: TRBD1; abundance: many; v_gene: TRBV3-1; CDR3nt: TGTGCCAGCAGCCAGACAGGGTGGGACTACGAGCAGTACTTC; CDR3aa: CASSQTGWDYEQYF
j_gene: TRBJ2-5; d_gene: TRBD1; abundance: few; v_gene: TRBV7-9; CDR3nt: TGTGCCAGCAGCTTGCGGACAGGCGGGGAGACCCAGTACTTC; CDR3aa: CASSLRTGGETQYF
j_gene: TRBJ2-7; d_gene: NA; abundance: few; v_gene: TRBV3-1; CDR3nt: TGTGCCAGCAGCCAAGTTGGCAGGACCTTATCCTACGAGCAGTACTTC; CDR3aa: CASSQVGRTLSYEQYF
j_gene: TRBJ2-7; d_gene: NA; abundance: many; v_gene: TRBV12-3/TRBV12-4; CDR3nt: TGTGCCAGCAGTCCTCAGGCTCACTCCTACGAGCAGTACTTC; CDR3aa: CASSPQAHSYEQYF
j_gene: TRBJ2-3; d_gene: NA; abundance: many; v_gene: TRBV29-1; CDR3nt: TGCAGCGTTGAGGGCGGCACAGATACGCAGTATTTT; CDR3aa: CSVEGGTDTQYF
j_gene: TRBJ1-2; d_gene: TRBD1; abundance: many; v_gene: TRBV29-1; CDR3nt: TGCAGCGTTGATGCCATGGGACAGGACATTTATGGCTACACCTTC; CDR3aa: CSVDAMGQDIYGYTF
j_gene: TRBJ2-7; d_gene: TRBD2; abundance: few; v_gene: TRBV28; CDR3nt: TGTGCCACCAGCGGGGGGGCCGACTCCGAGCAGTACTTC; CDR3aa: CATSGGADSEQYF
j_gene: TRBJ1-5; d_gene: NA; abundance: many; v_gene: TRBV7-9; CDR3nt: TGTGCCAGCAGCGGAAAGAATCCCGGGGAGCCCCAGCATTTT; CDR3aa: CASSGKNPGEPQHF
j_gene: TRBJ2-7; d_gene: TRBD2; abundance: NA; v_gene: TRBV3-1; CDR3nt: TGTGCCAGCAGCCAAGGAAGACTAGCGGGAGGGCCCAGTCAGTACTTC; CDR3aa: CASSQGRLAGGPSQYF
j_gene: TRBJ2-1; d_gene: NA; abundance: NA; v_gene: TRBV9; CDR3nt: TGTGCCAGCAGCGCCGTTGGGAATCCGGGAGTCTCCTACAATGAGCAGTTCTTC; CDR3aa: CASSAVGNPGVSYNEQFF
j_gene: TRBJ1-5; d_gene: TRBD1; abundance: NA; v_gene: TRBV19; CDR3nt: TGTGCCAGTACCGACAGGGCCAATCAGCCCCAGCATTTT; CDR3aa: CASTDRANQPQHF
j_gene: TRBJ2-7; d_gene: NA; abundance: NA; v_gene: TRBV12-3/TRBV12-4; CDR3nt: TGTGCCAGCAGTTTTGAGTGGGAGGACTCCTACGAGCAGTACTTC; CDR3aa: CASSFEWEDSYEQYF
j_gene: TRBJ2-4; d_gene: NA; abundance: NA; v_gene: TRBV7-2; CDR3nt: TGTGCCAGCAGCTTAGGACCGGACCCTCTGAGAAACATTCAGTACTTC; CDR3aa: CASSLGPDPLRNIQYF
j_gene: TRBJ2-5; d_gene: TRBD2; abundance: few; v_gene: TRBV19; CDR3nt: TGTGCCAGTAGCCCCCTAGCGGGCCGTGGGTTGGAGACCCAGTACTTC; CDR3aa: CASSPLAGRGLETQYF
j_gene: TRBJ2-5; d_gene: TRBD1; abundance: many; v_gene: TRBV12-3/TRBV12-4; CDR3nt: TGTGCCAGCAGGCCTTCAGGGGGCCAAGAGACCCAGTACTTC; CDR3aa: CASRPSGGQETQYF
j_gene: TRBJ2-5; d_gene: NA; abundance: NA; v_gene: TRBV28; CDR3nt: TGTGCCAGCATGGGGGAGACCCAGTACTTC; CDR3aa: CASMGETQYF
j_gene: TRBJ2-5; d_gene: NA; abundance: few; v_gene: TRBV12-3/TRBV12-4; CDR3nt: TGTGCCAGCAGTGCCAGGAGGGCCTCGGAGACCCAGTACTTC; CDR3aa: CASSARRASETQYF
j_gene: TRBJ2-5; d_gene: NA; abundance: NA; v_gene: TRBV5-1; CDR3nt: TGCGCCAGCAGCTTGGCCTTGGGTGCAGGATTCCAAGAGACCCAGTACTTC; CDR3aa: CASSLALGAGFQETQYF
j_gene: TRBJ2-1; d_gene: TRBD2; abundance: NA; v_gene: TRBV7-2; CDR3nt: TGTGCCAGCAGCCTAACTAGCGGGGGGGCCTCGGGGCAGTTCTTC; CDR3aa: CASSLTSGGASGQFF
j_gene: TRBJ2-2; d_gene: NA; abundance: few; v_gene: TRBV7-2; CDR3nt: TGTGCCAGCAGCCAATCTGGGGGAACAACCGGGGAGCTGTTTTTT; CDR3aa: CASSQSGGTTGELFF
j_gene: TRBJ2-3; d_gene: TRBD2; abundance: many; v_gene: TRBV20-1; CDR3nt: TGCAGTGCTGAAGGACTAGTCGGGAGATCGGATACGCAGTATTTT; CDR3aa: CSAEGLVGRSDTQYF
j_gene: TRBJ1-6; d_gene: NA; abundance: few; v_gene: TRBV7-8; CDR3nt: TGTGCCAGCAGCTTAAAGGTCCGGGGAGCACGGAATTCACCCCTCCACTTT; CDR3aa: CASSLKVRGARNSPLHF
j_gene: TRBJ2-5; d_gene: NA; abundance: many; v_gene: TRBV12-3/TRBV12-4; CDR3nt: TGTGCCAGCAGTTTAGGACAGCTTCGGGAGACCCAGTACTTC; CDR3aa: CASSLGQLRETQYF
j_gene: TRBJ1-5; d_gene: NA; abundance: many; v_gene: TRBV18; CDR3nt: TGTGCCAGCTCACCGGGCCAAGATCAGCCCCAGCATTTT; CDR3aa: CASSPGQDQPQHF
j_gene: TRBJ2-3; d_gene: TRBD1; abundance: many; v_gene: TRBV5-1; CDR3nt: TGCGCCAGCAGCAAAGACAGGGCAAGCACAGATACGCAGTATTTT; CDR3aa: CASSKDRASTDTQYF
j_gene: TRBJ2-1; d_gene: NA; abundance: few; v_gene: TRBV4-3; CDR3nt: TGCGCCAGCAGCAACAAGATCGGAACCCGAGATACCAATGAGCAGTTCTTC; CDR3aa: CASSNKIGTRDTNEQFF
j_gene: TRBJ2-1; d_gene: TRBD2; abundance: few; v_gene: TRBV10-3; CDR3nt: TGTGCCATCAGTGAGCCTAGCGGGGATCCTGAGCAGTTCTTC; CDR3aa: CAISEPSGDPEQFF
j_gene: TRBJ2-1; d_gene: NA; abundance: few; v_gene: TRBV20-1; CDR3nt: TGCAGTGCCAAAGGGGGCTGGGGAGGACCTTCGTCGTCCTACAATGAGCAGTTCTTC; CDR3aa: CSAKGGWGGPSSSYNEQFF
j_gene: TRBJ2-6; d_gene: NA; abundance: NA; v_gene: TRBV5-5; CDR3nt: TGTGCCAGCAGCCTGACGGAGTCTGGGGCCAACGTCCTGACTTTC; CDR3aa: CASSLTESGANVLTF
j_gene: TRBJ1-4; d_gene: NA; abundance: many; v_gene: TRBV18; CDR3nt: TGTGCCAGCTCACCACGGGATTCAACTAATGAAAAACTGTTTTTT; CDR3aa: CASSPRDSTNEKLFF
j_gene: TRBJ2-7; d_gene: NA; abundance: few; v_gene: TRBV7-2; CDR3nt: TGTGCCAGCAGCTTAGGCTACAGGAACGAGCAGTACTTC; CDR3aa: CASSLGYRNEQYF